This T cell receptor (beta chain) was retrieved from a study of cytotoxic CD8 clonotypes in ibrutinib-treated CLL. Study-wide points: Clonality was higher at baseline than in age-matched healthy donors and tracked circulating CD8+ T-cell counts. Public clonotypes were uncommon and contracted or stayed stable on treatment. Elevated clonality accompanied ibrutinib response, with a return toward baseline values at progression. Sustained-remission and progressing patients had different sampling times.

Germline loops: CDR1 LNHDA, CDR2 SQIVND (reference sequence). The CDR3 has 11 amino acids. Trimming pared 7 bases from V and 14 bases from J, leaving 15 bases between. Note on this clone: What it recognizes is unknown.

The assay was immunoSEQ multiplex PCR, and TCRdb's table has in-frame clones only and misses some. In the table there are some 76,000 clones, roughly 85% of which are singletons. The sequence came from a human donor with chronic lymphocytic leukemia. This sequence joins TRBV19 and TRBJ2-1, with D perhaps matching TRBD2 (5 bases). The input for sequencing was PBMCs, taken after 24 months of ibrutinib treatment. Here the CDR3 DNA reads TGTGCCAGTAAGGGCCGGGGTGCGGAGTTCTTC. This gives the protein CASKGRGAEFF. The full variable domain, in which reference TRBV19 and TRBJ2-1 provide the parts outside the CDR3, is DGGITQSPKYLFRKEGQNVTLSCEQNLNHDAMYWYRQDPGQGLRLIYYSQIVNDFQKGDIAEGYSVSREKKESFPLTVTSAQKNPTAFYLCASKGRGAEFFGPGTRLTVL.